This T cell receptor (beta chain) was identified during a study of cytomegalovirus exposure and HLA in healthy donors. Findings of the study overall: An analysis was carried out at a later point. It showed that HLA-associated TCR beta chains were more clonally expanded than equally common non-associated chains. Per a prior analysis, the majority of TCR beta V segments were productive roughly 87% or roughly 30% of the time.

Donors were ostensibly healthy at sampling, although undocumented immune exposures were probable. The PCR was carried out with 60 Vbeta primers and 13 Jbeta primers. Clones were sequenced by immunoSEQ multiplex PCR, and TCRdb holds only the in-frame ones, with some missing. The table has 90,000 or so clones, 69% seen once; the top ten hold roughly 2.7%. With respect to this clone: Antigen specificity is unknown.

The sequenced material came from PBMCs. The receptor was derived from a man aged 50-60 years in good health and CMV-seronegative.

The CDR3 nucleotides read TGTGCCAGCACCCTAAGGAGCAATAATTCACCCCTCCACTTT. Residues: CASTLRSNNSPLHF. The rearrangement uses TRBV2 and TRBJ1-6; D remains ambiguous. The CDR3 has 14 amino acids. V was cut by 7 bases and J by 5 bases, with 12 bases left in between. The germline V gene encodes CDR1 SNHLY and CDR2 FYNNEI.